This T cell receptor (beta chain) was identified during a study of CD8+ T cells in alopecia areata. After isolation, RNA underwent reverse transcription to generate cDNA as the sequencing template. Repertoires were generated with immunoSEQ multiplex PCR, while TCRdb's copy carries only in-frame clones and drops some. This sample has around 170,000 clones, with 40% to 55% found just once. Treatment in this sample: oral pan-JAK inhibitor, 5-10 mg twice daily. The length of the CDR3 is 14 residues. CDR1 and CDR2 (germline): MNHEY, SMNVEV (reference sequence). Trimming cost V 4 bases and J 5 bases; bases outside gene matches: 6.

The chain couples TRBV27 to TRBJ2-5, with 8 bases matching TRBD2. This sequence originates from a human donor with alopecia areata. This specimen consisted of CD8+ T cells sorted from blood, obtained around week 53, from a patient treated with tofacitinib. Written as DNA, the CDR3 is TGTGCCAGCAGTTCGGGGGGGACCTTTGAGACCCAGTACTTC. The encoded protein is CASSSGGTFETQYF.